Below, 24 T cell receptor beta chains from the same sample are listed, as sequenced in a study of blood T cell repertoires in COVID-19. Libraries were prepared by immunoSEQ multiplex PCR; TCRdb keeps only in-frame clonotypes and omits some of them. The sample has a few hundred thousand clones, about four fifths seen once. Sequencing was done on a sample of peripheral blood. All receptors come from a woman over 75 with acute or convalescent COVID-19.

This chain joins TRBV9 and TRBJ2-5; D is perhaps TRBD1 (5 bases). The ends were cut back, 6 bases at V and 2 bases at J, with 17 bases in the middle. This CDR3 region has 15 residues. Germline CDR1 SGDLS, CDR2 YYNGEE. The CDR3, as DNA: TGTGCCAGCAACCCAGGGTATTCGGCTCAAGAGACCCAGTACTTC. Encoded protein: CASNPGYSAQETQYF.

This chain connects TRBV7-2 to TRBJ1-6, with 7 nucleotides matching TRBD1. This CDR3 is built from 16 residues. Germline values: CDR1 SGHTA, CDR2 FQGNSA. V shed 4 bases, J shed 15 bases, and the junction held 18 bases outside the gene matches. The DNA of the CDR3 is TGTGCCAGCAGCTCCCGGGGAGACAGGGAAAATTTGGTCCTCCACTTT. As protein: CASSSRGDRENLVLHF.

This sequence joins TRBV27 and TRBJ2-7, with 11 bases matching TRBD2. The trim removed 4 bases at V and 0 bases at J, leaving 11 bases unmatched. The CDR3 is 18 residues long. Germline-derived CDR1 and CDR2 are MNHEY and SMNVEV (reference sequence). Here the CDR3 reads CASSSPTLAGGISYEQYF. CDR3 DNA: TGTGCCAGCAGTTCACCCACGCTAGCGGGGGGAATCTCCTACGAGCAGTACTTC.

The chain recombines TRBV28 with TRBJ1-2; possible D gene TRBD1, 5 bases. V lost 8 bases to trimming and J lost 8 bases, with 15 bases between them. This CDR3 region has 12 residues. Germline CDR1 is MDHEN and CDR2 is SYDVKM. The CDR3 nucleotides are TGTGCCAGCGGCTCCAGGGCGTGGGGCTACACCTTC. Translated: CASGSRAWGYTF.

This clone was counted only a few times. This chain links TRBV4-2 with TRBJ1-5, with 8 bases fitting TRBD1. CDR3 length: 14 amino acids. Germline CDR1 is LGHNA and CDR2 is YNFKEQ. J was trimmed by 5 bases and V by 3 bases; bases with no gene match: 3. CDR3 region: CASSQGTGDQPQHF. The CDR3 nucleotides are TGTGCCAGCAGCCAGGGGACAGGTGATCAGCCCCAGCATTTT.

The J gene is TRBJ1-2, the V gene TRBV6-6; 7 nucleotides match TRBD1. The trim removed 7 bases at V and 9 bases at J, leaving 20 bases unmatched. Germline V gene lookup returns CDR1 MNHNY and CDR2 SVGAGI (reference sequence). The CDR3 spans 16 residues. The CDR3 sequence: CASTSVANRDRTRYTF. For the CDR3, the DNA is TGTGCCAGCACCTCCGTCGCTAACCGGGACAGAACCCGCTACACCTTC.

The chain has TRBV3-1 (or the pseudogene TRBV3-2) and TRBJ1-1; 7 bases are shared with TRBD1. Germline CDR1 LGHDT, CDR2 YNNKEL (reference sequence). V lost 4 bases to trimming and J lost 10 bases; unmatched junction nucleotides: 9. This CDR3 is built from 13 residues. The CDR3 spells CASSPRTGEGAFF. The CDR3 DNA is TGTGCCAGCAGCCCGAGGACAGGTGAGGGAGCTTTCTTT.

The chain uses TRBV2 and TRBJ2-1, with 7 positions matching TRBD2. The CDR3 consists of 16 residues. Germline-derived CDR1 and CDR2 are SNHLY and FYNNEI. The ends lost 6 bases at V and 3 bases at J; junction bases unmatched: 11. For the CDR3, the DNA is TGTGCCAGCAGAGAGACCGGGACTACTGTCTACAATGAGCAGTTCTTC. It encodes CASRETGTTVYNEQFF.

The V and J genes are TRBV11-1 and TRBJ2-7, with 9 positions matching TRBD1. The V segment lost 5 bases and the J segment 2 bases; nucleotides outside the gene matches: 4. CDR3 length: 14 residues. Germline-derived CDR1 and CDR2 are SGHAT and FQDESV (reference sequence). The CDR3 spells CASSPRQGAYEQYF. The CDR3 nucleotides read TGTGCCAGCAGCCCCAGACAGGGGGCCTACGAGCAGTACTTC. Filled out from reference TRBV11-1 and TRBJ2-7, the complete variable domain reads EAEVAQSPRYKITEKSQAVAFWCDPISGHATLYWYRQILGQGPELLVQFQDESVVDDSQLPKDRFSAERLKGVDSTLKIQPAELGDSAMYLCASSPRQGAYEQYFGPGTRLTVT.

The V gene is TRBV28, the J gene TRBJ2-7; TRBD1 might be the D (6 bases). Trimming removed 4 bases from V and 1 base from J, with 8 bases in between. The germline CDR1 and CDR2 sequences are MDHEN and SYDVKM. CDR3 length: 13 residues. The CDR3 here is CASSYQGSYEQYF. The CDR3 DNA reads as TGTGCCAGCAGTTACCAGGGGTCCTACGAGCAGTACTTC.

The chain couples TRBV7-2 to TRBJ2-3, with 8 bases lining up with TRBD2. The CDR3 sequence is 13 residues long. Germline lookup yields CDR1 SGHTA and CDR2 FQGNSA. The V segment lost 5 bases and the J segment 5 bases; nucleotides outside the gene matches: 3. The CDR3 bases are TGTGCCAGCAGCGCCCGGGGGGGAGATACGCAGTATTTT. It encodes CASSARGGDTQYF.

The V and J genes are TRBV6-6 and TRBJ1-1, with 10 bases fitting TRBD1. This CDR3 region has 15 residues. Germline V gene lookup returns CDR1 MNHNY and CDR2 SVGAGI (reference sequence). V lost 2 bases to trimming and J lost 5 bases; unmatched junction nucleotides: 5. In nucleotides, the CDR3 is TGTGCCAGCAGTTACGCCCGACAGGGGGCGACTGAAGCTTTCTTT. Translation gives CASSYARQGATEAFF.

Only a few counts were recorded for this clone. The V and J genes are TRBV3-1 (or the pseudogene TRBV3-2) and TRBJ1-1, with D possibly being TRBD1 (6 bases). Germline V CDR1 and CDR2: LGHDT, YNNKEL (reference sequence). This CDR3 has 16 amino acids. Trimming removed 2 bases at V and 1 base at J, with 14 bases between. The CDR3: CASSQIPGTPNTEAFF. The CDR3 coding sequence is TGTGCCAGCAGCCAAATCCCAGGGACACCGAACACTGAAGCTTTCTTT.

The V gene is TRBV14, the J gene TRBJ1-2; D is perhaps TRBD1 (5 bases). This CDR3 spans 12 amino acids. V was shortened by 4 bases and J by 7 bases, with 10 bases between the two germline ends. CDR1 and CDR2 from the germline V gene are SGHDN and FVKESK. In DNA, the CDR3 is TGTGCCAGCAGCCCAGGGTTTGGTGGCTACACCTTC. This codes for CASSPGFGGYTF.

The genes are TRBV20-1 and TRBJ1-2; D not certain. Germline V lookup: CDR1 DFQATT, CDR2 SNEGSKA (reference sequence). Trimming took 3 bases from V and 1 from J, leaving 15 bases between them. The CDR3 length is 15 residues. The CDR3 nucleotides are TGCAGTGCTAGTTCTCCGGGGATGAATAACTATGGCTACACCTTC. This codes for CSASSPGMNNYGYTF.

The genes are TRBV15 and TRBJ2-3, with 9 bases that match TRBD1. There are 16 residues in the CDR3. The V gene end was trimmed by 3 bases and the J gene end by 2 bases; junction bases not matched to a gene: 6. Germline lookup yields CDR1 LNHNV and CDR2 YYDKDF (reference sequence). The CDR3 reads CATSRSRDRATDTQYF. The CDR3 region has the DNA TGTGCCACCAGCAGGTCCCGGGACAGGGCCACAGATACGCAGTATTTT. Combining the CDR3 with reference TRBV15 and TRBJ2-3 gives the whole variable domain DAMVIQNPRYQVTQFGKPVTLSCSQTLNHNVMYWYQQKSSQAPKLLFHYYDKDFNNEADTPDNFQSRRPNTSFCFLDIRSPGLGDTAMYLCATSRSRDRATDTQYFGPGTRLTVL.

The chain couples TRBV7-9 to TRBJ2-3; 10 bases are shared with TRBD2. Germline V gene data show CDR1 as SEHNR and CDR2 as FQNEAQ (reference sequence). The CDR3 contains 19 residues. V shed 5 bases and J 0 bases; nucleotides not matched to a gene: 14. In nucleotides, the CDR3 is TGTGCCAGCAGCCGTGGCCAGCGGGGGGGCCGAACAAGCACAGATACGCAGTATTTT. It yields the protein CASSRGQRGGRTSTDTQYF.

This sequence joins TRBV7-3 and TRBJ1-3; no firm D call. The CDR3 sequence is 15 residues long. From germline, CDR1 is SGHTA and CDR2 FQGTGA. V was clipped by 2 bases and J by 0 bases, with 8 bases between them. The CDR3, as DNA: TGTGCCAGCAGCTTAGACGGAGTCTCTGGAAACACCATATATTTT. This encodes CASSLDGVSGNTIYF.

V is TRBV18 and J is TRBJ1-1; D ambiguous. Trimming took 3 bases from V and 1 from J, leaving 12 bases between them. This CDR3 is 15 amino acids long. Germline CDR1 reads KGHSH; CDR2 reads LQKENI. The CDR3 reads CASSPANTRNTEAFF. The CDR3 nucleotides read TGTGCCAGCTCACCGGCCAACACAAGGAACACTGAAGCTTTCTTT.

The chain links TRBV28 to TRBJ1-5; D is perhaps TRBD1 (6 bases). The CDR3 has 15 amino acids. V was pared by 6 bases and J by 2 bases, with 14 bases between. CDR1 and CDR2 from the germline V gene are MDHEN and SYDVKM. This CDR3 is CASRGAAVGNQPQHF. CDR3 bases: TGTGCCAGCAGGGGGGCGGCGGTAGGCAATCAGCCCCAGCATTTT.

The CDR3 DNA reads TGTGCCAGCAGTGACTTGGGACAAGGAGCCGACAATCAGCCCCAGCATTTT. Encoded protein: CASSDLGQGADNQPQHF. The gene calls are TRBV28 and TRBJ1-5, with D maybe TRBD1 (6 bases). Germline assignment: CDR1 MDHEN and CDR2 SYDVKM. The CDR3 loop spans 17 amino acids. The V end was cut by 5 bases, the J end by 3 bases, with 20 bases between.

This chain joins TRBV3-1 (or the pseudogene TRBV3-2) and TRBJ1-1; D perhaps matches TRBD1 (5 bases). The germline CDR1 and CDR2 sequences are LGHDT and YNNKEL (reference sequence). This CDR3 region has 13 residues. V lost 6 bases and J 4 bases, leaving 12 bases between the germline ends. The CDR3 here is CASRFMGGTEAFF. The CDR3 bases are TGTGCCAGCAGATTTATGGGGGGCACTGAAGCTTTCTTT.

The chain links TRBV19 to TRBJ1-5, with TRBD1 identical over 10 bases. The CDR3 is made up of 15 amino acids. The trim removed 7 bases at V and 6 bases at J, leaving 9 bases unmatched. Germline V gives CDR1 LNHDA, CDR2 SQIVND (reference sequence). Written as DNA, the CDR3 is TGTGCCAGTATTCCCCGGACAGGGGGTACTCAGCCCCAGCATTTT. Amino acids: CASIPRTGGTQPQHF.

The table lists this clone with a few counts. This chain uses TRBV7-8 with TRBJ2-5; 7 nucleotides match TRBD2. Germline CDR1 SGHVS, CDR2 FQNEAQ. V dropped 5 bases and J dropped 2; count of bases not matched to a gene: 11. The CDR3 length is 16 residues. The CDR3 DNA reads TGTGCCAGCAGCCCACCGGTCTGGACTAGGCAAGAGACCCAGTACTTC. Translating it yields CASSPPVWTRQETQYF.